These 19 T cell receptor beta chains originate from one sample sequenced in a study of blood T cell repertoires in COVID-19. Profiling relied on immunoSEQ multiplex PCR, and the TCRdb table lists in-frame clones only, not all of them. Here the sample spans 200,000 to 300,000 clones, 80% to 95% being singletons. Sequenced: peripheral blood. The receptors shown here come from a man aged 25-45 years with COVID-19, enrolled during active disease.

V is TRBV19 and J is TRBJ1-3; 8 bases fit TRBD1. CDR1 and CDR2 (germline): LNHDA, SQIVND (reference sequence). The CDR3 spans 15 residues. The junction had 1 base not matched to a gene; V was cut back by 1 base and J by 2 bases. The CDR3 reads CASSIGTGTGNTIYF. The CDR3 DNA follows: TGTGCCAGTAGTATAGGGACAGGGACTGGAAACACCATATATTTT.

The chain is built from TRBV19 and TRBJ1-1; D gene unclear. The CDR3 loop spans 11 amino acids. Trimming shortened V by 10 bases and J by 3 bases, and 9 bases separated the two germline ends. Per the germline V gene, CDR1 is LNHDA and CDR2 is SQIVND (reference sequence). The chain's CDR3 is CATAGDTEAFF. In DNA, the CDR3 is TGTGCCACCGCCGGGGACACTGAAGCTTTCTTT.

The V call is TRBV5-6, the J call TRBJ2-3; D perhaps matches TRBD2 (5 bases). Germline CDR1 reads SGHDT; CDR2 reads YYEEEE. The germline V and J ends were trimmed by 2 bases and 5 bases, with 18 bases remaining between them. The length of the CDR3 is 16 residues. Here the CDR3 reads CASSFSATRGGDTQYF. CDR3 DNA sequence: TGTGCCAGCAGCTTTTCGGCCACCCGGGGTGGAGATACGCAGTATTTT.

This clone was recorded only once. J is TRBJ1-1 and V is TRBV4-1; TRBD1 might be the D (6 bases). CDR1 is MGHRA and CDR2 is YSYEKL in the germline V gene. Trimming left V 1 base short and J 4 bases short, with 10 bases between. The CDR3 totals 14 residues. CDR3 bases: TGCGCCAGCAGCCAAGCGGGGGGCCCCACTGAAGCTTTCTTT. It codes for CASSQAGGPTEAFF.

The chain recombines TRBV6-1 with TRBJ1-4; tentative D call: TRBD1 (6 bases). Trimming left V 2 bases short and J 5 bases short, with 6 bases between. CDR3 length: 13 amino acids. Germline values: CDR1 MNHNS, CDR2 SASEGT. Written as DNA, the CDR3 is TGTGCCAGCAGTGAAACAGGGAATGAAAAACTGTTTTTT. Its translation is CASSETGNEKLFF.

This chain joins TRBV6-5 and TRBJ2-7, with a weak D call TRBD2 (6 bases). V was trimmed by 5 bases and J by 3 bases, leaving 14 bases between them. The CDR3 consists of 14 residues. Germline V lookup: CDR1 MNHEY, CDR2 SVGAGI. This CDR3 reads CASSLPGLSYEQYF. The CDR3 coding sequence is TGTGCCAGCAGTCTACCGGGACTTAGCTACGAGCAGTACTTC.

The chain links TRBV6-4 to TRBJ1-1; D remains unclear. This CDR3 contains 16 residues. V was clipped by 6 bases and J by 0 bases, with 17 bases between them. Germline V gene data show CDR1 as MRHNA and CDR2 as SNTAGT. The CDR3: CASRREGGRLNTEAFF. For the CDR3, the DNA is TGTGCCAGCAGGAGGGAGGGAGGACGCCTGAACACTGAAGCTTTCTTT.

This rearrangement joins TRBV3-1 (or the pseudogene TRBV3-2) to TRBJ1-1; tentative D call: TRBD1 (5 bases). The CDR3 runs to 14 residues. CDR1 is LGHDT, CDR2 YNNKEL, per germline (reference sequence). V gave up 3 bases and J gave up 11 bases, with 19 bases separating them. The CDR3 nucleotides are TGTGCCAGCAGCCACGGCCAGGGCCAAGGTGGGGCTTTCTTT. The encoded protein is CASSHGQGQGGAFF.

This sequence joins TRBV12-3 or TRBV12-4 and TRBJ2-1; a possible D gene is TRBD1 (5 bases). There are 13 residues in the CDR3. V lost 7 bases to trimming and J lost 15 bases, with 22 bases between them. The CDR3 DNA reads TGTGCCAGCACCCCCCCGGCGACAGACCGGCGGTTCTTC. Its translation is CASTPPATDRRFF.

The chain links TRBV27 to TRBJ1-3, with TRBD1 as a possible D gene (5 bases). Germline V gene sequence: CDR1 MNHEY, CDR2 SMNVEV (reference sequence). Trimming pared 8 bases from V and 0 bases from J, leaving 14 bases between. The CDR3 length is 15 residues. The CDR3 DNA follows: TGTGCCAGCGGCCGGACACCGTTCTCTGGAAACACCATATATTTT. It encodes CASGRTPFSGNTIYF.

The rearrangement joins TRBV7-9 to TRBJ1-1, with D perhaps TRBD1 (6 bases). The CDR3 is made up of 15 amino acids. Germline CDR1 and CDR2: SEHNR and FQNEAQ (reference sequence). Trimming removed 5 bases at V and 6 bases at J, with 19 bases between. The CDR3 is CASSPPGQLGSEAFF. CDR3 bases: TGTGCCAGCAGCCCCCCCGGACAGCTCGGTTCTGAAGCTTTCTTT.

The rearrangement uses TRBV4-1 and TRBJ2-5; 10 bases align to TRBD2. CDR3 size: 16 residues. Per germline, CDR1 MGHRA and CDR2 YSYEKL. Trimming at V came to 1 base and at J to 3 bases, leaving 5 bases not matched to a gene. CDR3 coding DNA: TGCGCCAGCAGCCAAGTCGACACTAGCGGGGAAGAGACCCAGTACTTC. Encoded protein: CASSQVDTSGEETQYF.

Only one count was recorded for this clone. The same CDR3 is also encoded by other DNA sequences in this sample. The genes are TRBV18 and TRBJ1-2; the D is unclear. CDR1 is KGHSH, CDR2 LQKENI, per germline. The V end was cut by 3 bases, the J end by 8 bases, with 16 bases between. The CDR3 loop spans 14 amino acids. This CDR3 reads CASSPLDKVGGYTF. CDR3 sequence (DNA): TGTGCCAGCTCACCTCTAGATAAGGTCGGGGGCTACACCTTC.

V usage is TRBV19 and J usage is TRBJ1-4, with no clear D. Germline V lookup: CDR1 LNHDA, CDR2 SQIVND (reference sequence). The length of the CDR3 is 11 residues. Deletions cut 5 bases from V and 7 bases from J, with 5 bases between. CDR3 in amino acids: CASSPREKLFF. The CDR3 nucleotides are TGTGCCAGTAGTCCCCGTGAAAAACTGTTTTTT.

In this sample, this clone turned up a few times. The V and J genes are TRBV10-3 and TRBJ1-2, with D possibly matching TRBD1 (6 bases). The CDR3 is 12 residues long. CDR1 is ENHRY, CDR2 SYGVKD, per germline. V shed 3 bases and J shed 8 bases, with 10 bases lying between them. The CDR3 nucleotides are TGTGCCATCAGTGATGTAGGGACAGGCTACACCTTC. Amino acid sequence: CAISDVGTGYTF.

The rearrangement joins TRBV9 to TRBJ2-3, with TRBD2 as a possible D gene (6 bases). Trimming took off 2 bases at V and 0 bases at J, with 13 bases between the two ends. The CDR3 runs to 16 residues. Germline V gives CDR1 SGDLS, CDR2 YYNGEE. The CDR3 sequence: CASSVFGGESTDTQYF. In nucleotides, the CDR3 is TGTGCCAGCAGCGTGTTCGGCGGGGAGAGCACAGATACGCAGTATTTT.

This clone was recorded a few times. The chain is built from TRBV5-1 and TRBJ1-6; maybe TRBD1 (6 bases). V lost 2 bases, J lost 9 bases, and 18 bases lay in between. Germline CDR1 is SGHRS and CDR2 is YFSETQ. The CDR3 contains 16 residues. As DNA, the CDR3 is TGCGCCAGCAGCTTCGTCGACACCCAAGGGGGTTCACCCCTCCACTTT. Translating it yields CASSFVDTQGGSPLHF.

This chain joins TRBV6-5 and TRBJ2-7; D is unclear. V dropped 6 bases and J dropped 4 bases, with 7 bases sitting between them. Germline values: CDR1 MNHEY, CDR2 SVGAGI. This CDR3 spans 11 amino acids. CDR3 sequence: CASSLYYEQYF. In DNA form, the CDR3 reads TGTGCCAGCAGCCTTTATTACGAGCAGTACTTC.

V and J are TRBV18 and TRBJ2-7; no reliable D call. Trimming pared 4 bases from V and 0 bases from J, leaving 7 bases between. The CDR3 runs to 13 residues. Germline loops: CDR1 KGHSH, CDR2 LQKENI. CDR3 DNA: TGTGCCAGCTCACAGCGTGACTCCTACGAGCAGTACTTC. The encoded protein is CASSQRDSYEQYF.